Listed below are T cell receptor beta chains from one sample, sequenced in a study of T-cell reconstitution after alpha-beta-depleted transplantation in children. TCRdb re-called the PCR reads through MiXCR, storing one row per CDR3 protein. The data show about 400,000 distinct CDR3 sequences, with roughly 16% seen just once and around 28% held by the top ten. Sequences were derived from PBMCs, mostly from graft donor cells, sampled 360 days after TCRalphabeta/CD19-depleted stem cell transplant. The receptors shown here come from a boy under two years old who had a stem cell transplant for Wiskott-Aldrich syndrome, so the T cells may come from the graft donor. Each CDR3 is given with its conserved first and last residue. A D gene is named only where the DNA matches it firmly. Size values are once, few and many counts, or a class for expanded clones, and some rows have none.

DNA: TGTGCCAGCAGCCTCGGGGGGGGGAGGAGGCACAATGAGCAGTTCTTC
CDR3: CASSLGGGRRHNEQFF
D: TRBD2
J: TRBJ2-1
V: TRBV28
size: many

DNA: TGTGCCAGCAGCCAAGCTCAGGGGGCAAAGGATTCACCCCTCCACTTT
CDR3: CASSQAQGAKDSPLHF
D: TRBD1
J: TRBJ1-6
V: TRBV4-2
size: few

DNA: TGTGCCAGCAGCTCCTCAGGGGGCACTGAAGCTTTCTTT
CDR3: CASSSSGGTEAFF
D: TRBD1
J: TRBJ1-1
V: TRBV7-2
size: -

DNA: TGTGCCAGCAGTAACGGACCGCCAGCTAACTATGGCTACACCTTC
CDR3: CASSNGPPANYGYTF
D: -
J: TRBJ1-2
V: TRBV6-2/TRBV6-3
size: few

DNA: TGTGCCAGCAGCCCACGGCGAGTTGGGGCGGAGACCCAGTACTTC
CDR3: CASSPRRVGAETQYF
D: -
J: TRBJ2-5
V: TRBV7-2
size: few

DNA: TGCGCCAGCAGCTCAGGACAGGACTCCGGGGACATTCAGTACTTC
CDR3: CASSSGQDSGDIQYF
D: TRBD1
J: TRBJ2-4
V: TRBV5-1
size: -

DNA: TGTGCCAGCAGCCAAGTTAGCAGTCGGAACACCGGGGAGCTGTTTTTT
CDR3: CASSQVSSRNTGELFF
D: -
J: TRBJ2-2
V: TRBV3-1
size: -

DNA: TGTGCCAGCAGCTTGTGGGGGTTCTATAATTCACCCCTCCACTTT
CDR3: CASSLWGFYNSPLHF
D: -
J: TRBJ1-6
V: TRBV7-2
size: few

DNA: TGTGCCAGCAGTTTATCGGGGAGCCTCCAAGAGACCCAGTACTTC
CDR3: CASSLSGSLQETQYF
D: -
J: TRBJ2-5
V: TRBV28
size: few

DNA: TGTGCCAGCAGCCAAGATGGGAATCGTTTAGAGACCCAGTACTTC
CDR3: CASSQDGNRLETQYF
D: -
J: TRBJ2-5
V: TRBV3-1
size: -

DNA: TGTGCCAGCAGTCTTCAGGGGCCTGTGGGATTAGAGACCCAGTACTTC
CDR3: CASSLQGPVGLETQYF
D: -
J: TRBJ2-5
V: TRBV28
size: few

DNA: TGTGCCAGCAGCCCCAGAGGGGTTTTGAACACTGAAGCTTTCTTT
CDR3: CASSPRGVLNTEAFF
D: -
J: TRBJ1-1
V: TRBV12-3/TRBV12-4
size: few

DNA: TGTGCCAGCAGCTTAAGAGTTGGGGCCAAGGGTTTTTACGAGCAGTACTTC
CDR3: CASSLRVGAKGFYEQYF
D: -
J: TRBJ2-7
V: TRBV7-9
size: few

DNA: TGTGCCACCCGGTTGGCGGGGGGGTTCACAGATACGCAGTATTTT
CDR3: CATRLAGGFTDTQYF
D: TRBD2
J: TRBJ2-3
V: TRBV10-3
size: few

DNA: TGTGCCATCAGCGCGGTCCGGCAAGAGACCCAGTACTTC
CDR3: CAISAVRQETQYF
D: -
J: TRBJ2-5
V: TRBV10-3
size: few

DNA: TGCAGTGCTAGAGACCCCATAGCGGGAGGGCCGGGTACGCAGTATTTT
CDR3: CSARDPIAGGPGTQYF
D: TRBD2
J: TRBJ2-3
V: TRBV20-1
size: -

DNA: TGCGCCAGCAGCCCTAGCGGGGAGCGTACAGATACGCAGTATTTT
CDR3: CASSPSGERTDTQYF
D: TRBD2
J: TRBJ2-3
V: TRBV5-1
size: few

DNA: TGCGCCAGCAGCTTGACTAGCGGGGGGCCGGGTGAGCAGTTCTTC
CDR3: CASSLTSGGPGEQFF
D: TRBD2
J: TRBJ2-1
V: TRBV5-1
size: -

DNA: TGCAGTGTCCCTAGGACGAAGGGGGCCTCCTACGAGCAGTACTTC
CDR3: CSVPRTKGASYEQYF
D: TRBD1
J: TRBJ2-7
V: TRBV20-1
size: -

DNA: TGCGCCAGCAGCTTGGGGACAGGGGCGGAATGGGAGCAGTACTTC
CDR3: CASSLGTGAEWEQYF
D: TRBD1
J: TRBJ2-7
V: TRBV5-1
size: few

DNA: TGTGCCAGCAGTTTCCCCTTCACCCGGGAGCTGTTTTTT
CDR3: CASSFPFTRELFF
D: -
J: TRBJ2-2
V: TRBV28
size: few

DNA: TGTGCCAGCTATAGCGGGATCTACGAGCAGTACTTC
CDR3: CASYSGIYEQYF
D: TRBD2
J: TRBJ2-7
V: TRBV25-1
size: few

DNA: TGTGCCAGCAGCTTCGGACACGAGACCCAGTACTTC
CDR3: CASSFGHETQYF
D: -
J: TRBJ2-5
V: TRBV12-3/TRBV12-4
size: many

DNA: TGTGCCAGCTCACCAGTGGCTAGCGGAACCCGTAGCACAGATACGCAGTATTTT
CDR3: CASSPVASGTRSTDTQYF
D: TRBD2
J: TRBJ2-3
V: TRBV18
size: -

DNA: TGTGCCAGCAGCTTACTGTTCGGGGTTCCCCAGTACTTC
CDR3: CASSLLFGVPQYF
D: -
J: TRBJ2-7
V: TRBV7-2
size: few

DNA: TGTGCCTCCCAGGGGGCGGAGGGGCCGGTCCCCTACGAGCAGTACTTC
CDR3: CASQGAEGPVPYEQYF
D: TRBD1
J: TRBJ2-7
V: TRBV28
size: -

DNA: TGTGCCAGCAGCTCCCGGGATGGGCGTAGCTCCTACAATGAGCAGTTCTTC
CDR3: CASSSRDGRSSYNEQFF
D: -
J: TRBJ2-1
V: TRBV7-2
size: -

DNA: TGTGCCAGCAACCTCGGACTGGGGACAGGGGGCGCGTCTGGGGCCAACGTCCTGACTTTC
CDR3: CASNLGLGTGGASGANVLTF
D: TRBD1
J: TRBJ2-6
V: TRBV12-3/TRBV12-4
size: -

DNA: TGTGCCAGCAGCCATGGGGCTAACTACGAGCAGTACTTC
CDR3: CASSHGANYEQYF
D: -
J: TRBJ2-7
V: TRBV3-1
size: few

DNA: TGCAGCGCCTCCGGGACAGGGTCTATCTGGACCCAGTACTTC
CDR3: CSASGTGSIWTQYF
D: TRBD1
J: TRBJ2-5
V: TRBV20-1
size: -

DNA: TGTGCCAGAGGAGTAGAAGCTTTCTTT
CDR3: CARGVEAFF
D: -
J: TRBJ1-1
V: TRBV2
size: few

DNA: TGTGCCAGCAGCCCAAAGGGCCCTTCCTACGAGCAGTACTTC
CDR3: CASSPKGPSYEQYF
D: -
J: TRBJ2-7
V: TRBV3-1
size: few

DNA: TGTGCCAGCAGTTTACCCGGGACAACCTACAATGAGCAGTTCTTC
CDR3: CASSLPGTTYNEQFF
D: -
J: TRBJ2-1
V: TRBV12-3/TRBV12-4
size: few

DNA: TGTGCCAGCAGCCCCACAGTAGACACTGAAGCTTTCTTT
CDR3: CASSPTVDTEAFF
D: -
J: TRBJ1-1
V: TRBV12-3/TRBV12-4
size: few